This TCR beta chain is drawn from a study of beta chain features in type 1 diabetes (dated by TCRdb to the late 2010s). Notes on the research overall: Patients and healthy donors did not differ in mean age, gender distribution, total cell number or subset yield. Across all samples, about 110 million sorted cells were examined, and cell number per subset correlated strongly with RNA yield. The study compared the TCRB repertoires of sorted circulating CD4+ T cell subsets in recently diagnosed type 1 diabetes patients with those in matched healthy donors. Naive and central memory subsets were obtained from all 28 donors, but regulatory and stem cell-like memory subsets were isolated from only 8 patients and roughly 8 healthy donors.

The entire amount of isolated RNA was reverse transcribed using the High Capacity cDNA Reverse Transcription Kit, so the sequenced TCRB transcripts were expressed ones. Naive, central memory and regulatory T cell samples underwent deep immunoSEQ sequencing, averaging roughly 3.4 million total reads per sample. Sorted cells were lysed in RLT buffer and RNA was extracted with DNase-treated RNeasy Micro or Mini kits, depending on cell number. Each cell subset was processed on its own to prevent cross-contamination, while patient and healthy donor samples were processed together. TCRB sequences were amplified from cDNA with the immunoSEQ multiplex PCR, producing 87-bp fragments spanning the CDR3 region. Amplicons were sequenced on the Illumina HiSeq platform. As for the authors' bioinformatics: Synthetic template baselines were used to correct PCR bias computationally, reads within Hamming distance 2 were collapsed, and singletons that could not be merged were discarded. Reads were aligned to IMGT to assign V, D and J genes, CDR3 length, and insertions or deletions at six rearrangement sites. Clonotype counts were normalized to sorted cell number within each subset before computing true diversity and Gini coefficients with the tcR R package. The overlap coefficient, calculated on TCRB nucleotide sequences, was used to quantify repertoire sharing. As a proxy for the pre-selection repertoire, out-of-frame TCRB sequences from naive cells were analyzed. Sourced from immuneACCESS, this table was stored by TCRdb with only in-frame sequences that have V and J called. A share of the clones is absent; for the studies checked, an unresolved V gene accounts for under half, and the remainder has no known explanation. The V and J calls and clone size come from that table; D and trimming were worked out from the DNA. For this sample there are more than 300,000 clones; roughly an eighth appear just once. The ten biggest clones cover approximately 0.015% of the sample.

From each donor, a single peripheral blood sample of 90 to 150 mL on average was drawn into heparinised tubes. A BD FACSAria II and a panel including CD45RO, CCR7, CD25, CD127, CD95 and CD27 were used to sort naive, central memory, regulatory and stem cell-like memory CD4+ T cells. Purity was above 95% for every sorted population. Right away, PBMCs were isolated by Lymphoprep density gradient centrifugation and were stained directly, with no culture step. Samples were stained and sorted in pairs, with one healthy donor and one patient per experiment, so that batch effects were minimized. Measured from the cysteine to the phenylalanine, the CDR3 is 13 residues long. The DNA shown is the 39-base CDR3, in frame from base 1. CDR1 is given as SGDLS and CDR2 as YYNGEE, both from the germline V gene. The V end loses 2 bases and the J end loses 2 bases, and a stretch of 4 bases separates them. This clone has more than one count but fewer than ten. Its antigen is currently not known. Base qualities were left out, and no much larger clone turns up one base away.

The full study reports these points: Because small numbers of individuals were included in the HLA sub-analyses, any influence of HLA type on TCRB rearrangement was left unresolved. Shorter templates might have been favored by PCR, but patient and control samples were amplified and corrected together, so both groups would have been affected equally by any skew. Sequencing cDNA rather than genomic DNA could over-represent highly expressing activated cells, although activation and CD3 levels did not differ between groups. At VDJ recombination sites, patients with type 1 diabetes made fewer insertions and deleted more nucleotides, a pattern implying thymic rearrangement abnormalities. Naive, central memory and regulatory TCRB repertoires appeared to be more similar among patients than among healthy donors. Type 1 diabetes patients showed a moderate but significant shortening of TCRB CDR3 length in all four CD4+ subsets.

The receptor comes from a young man in good health. The sample consisted of naive CD4+ T cells from blood. The cell subset or site label of this sample denotes: true naive CD4+ T cells. The chain employs TRBV9 and TRBJ2-2; no confident D gene assignment can be made. This receptor carries the CDR3 CASSVGNTGELFF. The DNA sequence is TGTGCCAGCAGCGTGGGCAACACCGGGGAGCTGTTTTTT.